This TCR beta chain was retrieved from a study of Ad26.COV2.S vaccination and SARS-CoV-2 variants. The wider study: Participants got Ad26.COV2.S intramuscularly, once or twice 56 days apart.

With regard to this clone: The antigen remains unidentified.

This table comes from immunoSEQ multiplex PCR, and its TCRdb copy is limited to in-frame clones, with some not included. The data show some 460,000 clones, 80% to 90% seen once. This CDR3 has 14 amino acids. The V gene's germline CDR1 is SGHAT and CDR2 FQNNGV. Trimming removed 1 base at V and 3 bases at J, with 10 bases between. Treatment of the sample: around 19 received Ad26.COV2.S at low or high dose, single or two shots; several received placebo; per-sample allocation not given. Day 63 after the first injection of vaccine or placebo was the sampling time. Study outcomes and limitations: Breadth of non-spike TCRs did not differ between vaccinees and placebo recipients.

Sequencing used peripheral blood, obtained in a trial of Ad26.COV2.S vaccine versus placebo. J is TRBJ2-7 and V is TRBV11-2; the D gene is possibly TRBD1 (6 bases). The source is a person between 18 and 60 years old who received the Ad26.COV2.S COVID-19 vaccine or a placebo. The CDR3 loop is CASSLAATGYEQYF. The DNA of the CDR3 is TGTGCCAGCAGCTTAGCCGCGACAGGCTACGAGCAGTACTTC.